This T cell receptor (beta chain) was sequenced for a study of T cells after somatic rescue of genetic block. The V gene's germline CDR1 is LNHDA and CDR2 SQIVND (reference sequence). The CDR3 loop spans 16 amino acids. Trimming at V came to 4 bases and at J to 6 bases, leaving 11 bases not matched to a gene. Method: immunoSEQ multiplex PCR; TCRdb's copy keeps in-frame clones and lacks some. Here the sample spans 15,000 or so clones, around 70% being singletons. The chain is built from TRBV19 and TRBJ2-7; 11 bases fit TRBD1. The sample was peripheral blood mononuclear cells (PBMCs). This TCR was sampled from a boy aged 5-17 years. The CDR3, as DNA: TGTGCCAGTAGTACCCGAGGACAGGGGGCTTTGGGCGAGCAGTACTTC. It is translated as CASSTRGQGALGEQYF.